Following are 32 T cell receptor beta chains from one sample sequenced in a study of Graves' ophthalmopathy and Graves' hyperthyroidism. Scientists amplified the TCR beta CDR3 regions from RNA transcripts. Scientists carried out first-round RT-PCR using HTBI primers and then a second-round multiplex PCR. TCRdb fed the multiplex PCR reads into MiXCR, producing one record per CDR3 protein. The table records a few hundred thousand distinct CDR3 sequences, approximately 18% of them present only once. Sequenced sample: peripheral blood. The receptors here all came from an adult woman with stable Graves' hyperthyroidism.

This clonotype was seen at least ten times. A read error may explain this, as a much larger clone is one base away. The chain employs TRBV7-8 and TRBJ2-7; D may be TRBD1 (6 bases). The CDR3 consists of 16 residues. CDR1 SGHVS and CDR2 FQNEAQ come from the germline V gene. The CDR3 nucleotides are TGTGCCAGCAGCCGTAGGCAGGGGCTCAGCTCCTACAAGCAGTACTTC. It is translated as CASSRRQGLSSYKQYF.

This clonotype was seen ten or more times. The V call is TRBV19, the J call TRBJ1-1; D might be TRBD1 (6 bases). The CDR3 extends over 12 amino acids. Germline loops: CDR1 LNHDA, CDR2 SQIVND (reference sequence). The V and J ends lost 6 bases and 4 bases respectively, with 9 bases between them. The DNA of the CDR3 is TGTGCCAGTAGGGAACAGGGCACTGAAGCTTTCTTT. Encoded protein: CASREQGTEAFF.

This clonotype was recorded at least ten times. The chain has TRBV12-5 and TRBJ2-5; 7 nucleotides match TRBD1. This CDR3 is built from 14 residues. J was trimmed by 2 bases and V by 6 bases; bases with no gene match: 6. CDR1 is LGHNT and CDR2 is FRNRAP in the germline V gene. This chain's CDR3 is CASGAPTGQETQYF. The CDR3 coding sequence is TGTGCTAGTGGGGCTCCGACAGGGCAAGAGACCCAGTACTTC.

This clonotype was observed at least ten times. This chain uses TRBV20-1 with TRBJ2-7; D is perhaps TRBD1 or TRBD2 (5 bases each). CDR1 and CDR2 (germline): DFQATT, SNEGSKA (reference sequence). CDR3 size: 15 residues. Trimming removed 0 bases at V and 0 bases at J, with 12 bases between. CDR3 in DNA: TGCAGTGCTAGAGATCCGGGACGTAACTCCTACGAGCAGTACTTC. Translating gives CSARDPGRNSYEQYF.

A word on this clonotype: The junction differs from germline at one of its ends, possibly a read error. The chain recombines TRBV27 with TRBJ1-6; 11 nucleotides align to TRBD1. Germline V gene data show CDR1 as MNHEY and CDR2 as SMNVEV (reference sequence). This CDR3 has 18 residues. The CDR3 reads CASSYGQGANYDNAPLHF. For the CDR3, the DNA is TGTGCCAGCAGCTATGGACAGGGGGCGAATTATGATAATGCACCCCTCCACTTT.

V usage is TRBV20-1 and J usage is TRBJ1-3; possible D gene TRBD1, 5 bases. Trimming shortened V by 0 bases and J by 0 bases, and 12 bases separated the two germline ends. The CDR3 has 16 residues. Per the germline V gene, CDR1 is DFQATT and CDR2 is SNEGSKA (reference sequence). CDR3 DNA: TGCAGTGCTAGAGATGGGGCCCGCCACTCTGGAAACACCATATATTTT. Translating it yields CSARDGARHSGNTIYF.

As to this clonotype: A much larger clone differs from this one at a single base, so this may be a read error. The DNA for the CDR3 is TGTGCCAGCAGTCCCCAGCTGGGTAGCGGCGGAGAGACCCAGTACTTC. This translates into CASSPQLGSGGETQYF. The J gene is TRBJ2-5, the V gene TRBV6-1, with D perhaps TRBD2 (6 bases). V dropped 5 bases and J dropped 4 bases, with 20 bases sitting between them. The germline CDR1 and CDR2 sequences are MNHNS and SASEGT. The CDR3 sequence is 16 residues long.

This clonotype was counted ten times or more. V gene TRBV6-2 or TRBV6-3 combines with J gene TRBJ1-2; D gene unclear. Trimming shortened V by 3 bases and J by 6 bases, and 11 bases separated the two germline ends. The CDR3 has 13 amino acids. Germline V gene lookup returns CDR1 MNHEY and CDR2 SVGEGT. Here the CDR3 DNA reads TGTGCCAGCAGTTATGTTCGGGTTCATGGCTACACCTTC. Residues: CASSYVRVHGYTF.

This clonotype was counted ten times or more. V and J are TRBV7-2 and TRBJ1-1; D not resolved. Between the trimmed V and J ends, which lost 1 base and 5 bases, there was a span of 8 bases. CDR3 size: 13 residues. Germline CDR1 reads SGHTA; CDR2 reads FQGNSA. The DNA of the CDR3 is TGTGCCAGCAGCTTAGAAGGGTGGACTGAAGCTTTCTTT. Amino acid sequence: CASSLEGWTEAFF.

This clonotype was seen a handful of times. The rearrangement links TRBV6-1 to TRBJ2-4, with unresolved D. The CDR3 contains 16 residues. In germline, CDR1 is MNHNS, CDR2 SASEGT. V was pared by 7 bases and J by 3 bases, with 19 bases between. For the CDR3, the DNA is TGTGCCAGCACCCCGACGTTCTTGGACGGCAAAAACATTCAGTACTTC. This sequence encodes CASTPTFLDGKNIQYF.

This clonotype was detected ten times or more. The J gene is TRBJ2-7, the V gene TRBV6-2 or TRBV6-3, with a tentative D call TRBD1 (5 bases). The CDR3 has 17 amino acids. V dropped 4 bases and J dropped 2 bases, with 21 bases sitting between them. Germline V gene data show CDR1 as MNHEY and CDR2 as SVGEGT. CDR3 sequence: CASSSERVNFRAYEQYF. CDR3 nucleotide sequence: TGTGCCAGCAGTTCCGAGCGCGTCAACTTCAGGGCCTACGAGCAGTACTTC.

The sample holds many counts of this clonotype. This chain uses TRBV2 with TRBJ1-2; 9 bases are shared with TRBD1. CDR3 length equals 13 residues. Germline V gene sequence: CDR1 SNHLY, CDR2 FYNNEI. Trimming removed 6 bases from V and 4 bases from J; junction bases left unmatched: 3. The DNA of the CDR3 is TGTGCCAGCAGGACAGGGGGTACCTATGGCTACACCTTC. This encodes CASRTGGTYGYTF.

This clonotype was counted many times. This chain links TRBV19 with TRBJ2-4; D is undetermined. V was pared by 8 bases and J by 0 bases, with 14 bases between. CDR1 and CDR2 from the germline V gene are LNHDA and SQIVND (reference sequence). The CDR3 runs to 15 residues. DNA of the CDR3: TGTGCCAGTTCCCCTTTGGACCAAGCCAAAAACATTCAGTACTTC. Protein sequence: CASSPLDQAKNIQYF.

V gene TRBV12-3 or TRBV12-4 combines with J gene TRBJ2-5; D possibly uses TRBD1 or TRBD2 (5 bases each). V was cut by 10 bases and J by 5 bases, with 14 bases left in between. The length of the CDR3 is 12 residues. CDR3 loop: CATSRETETQYF. The CDR3 bases are TGTGCCACATCCAGGGAGACCGAGACCCAGTACTTC.

This clonotype showed up just a few times. This chain connects TRBV7-2 to TRBJ1-1; 8 nucleotides line up with TRBD1. The junction had 3 bases not matched to a gene; V was cut back by 2 bases and J by 4 bases. CDR1 SGHTA and CDR2 FQGNSA come from the germline V gene. There are 14 residues in the CDR3. The CDR3 nucleotides are TGTGCCAGCAGCTTACCAGGGGGCACCACTGAAGCTTTCTTT. Its translation is CASSLPGGTTEAFF.

Many counts were recorded for this clonotype. The rearrangement links TRBV12-3 or TRBV12-4 to TRBJ2-7; 8 positions match TRBD2. CDR3 size: 16 residues. V trimming: 6 bases; J trimming: 4 bases; junction bases outside the gene matches: 14. DNA for the CDR3: TGTGCCAGCAGCCTCCGGTGGCCCGGGGGGGAATACGAGCAGTACTTC. Encoded protein: CASSLRWPGGEYEQYF.

Here the CDR3 DNA reads TGTGCCAGTAGTATTAACCGGCTGCAGGGAGAGACCCAGTACTTC. Translating it yields CASSINRLQGETQYF. The rearrangement joins TRBV19 to TRBJ2-5; TRBD1 might be the D (5 bases). CDR3 size: 15 residues. Germline-derived CDR1 and CDR2 are LNHDA and SQIVND (reference sequence). V lost 3 bases, J lost 4 bases, and 15 bases lay in between.

This clonotype was seen ten or more times. The rearrangement uses TRBV10-2 and TRBJ1-1; TRBD1 agrees at 7 bases. Germline-derived CDR1 and CDR2 are WSHSY and SAAADI. With V trimmed by 6 bases and J by 4 bases, 5 bases remained unmatched. This CDR3 has 13 amino acids. The CDR3 sequence: CASRPGGGTEAFF. The DNA for the CDR3 is TGCGCCAGCAGACCAGGGGGGGGCACTGAAGCTTTCTTT.

The chain combines TRBV28 with TRBJ1-2, with D hard to call. Trimming took 2 bases from V and 1 from J, leaving 5 bases between them. The CDR3 covers 13 residues. Germline values: CDR1 MDHEN, CDR2 SYDVKM. The CDR3 DNA sequence: TGTGCCAGCAGTTTAACACGTAACTATGGCTACACCTTC. Amino acid sequence: CASSLTRNYGYTF.

This clonotype came up many times. The chain combines TRBV6-2 or TRBV6-3 with TRBJ2-3; D is possibly TRBD2 (5 bases). V was shortened by 0 bases and J by 5 bases, with 18 bases between the two germline ends. The CDR3 has 17 amino acids. CDR1 and CDR2 from the germline V gene are MNHEY and SVGEGT. This CDR3 reads CASSYSKLVGALDTQYF. CDR3 nucleotide sequence: TGTGCCAGCAGTTACTCGAAACTGGTGGGAGCTTTAGATACGCAGTATTTT.

In this sample, this clonotype turned up many times. In DNA, the CDR3 is TGCGCCAGCAGCCAAGATCCGCGAGCGGCAGCTTCTGGACCCCTCCACTTT. Translating gives CASSQDPRAAASGPLHF. The genes are TRBV4-1 and TRBJ1-6; D is unresolved. Trimming pared 0 bases from V and 12 bases from J, leaving 21 bases between. Germline CDR1 reads MGHRA; CDR2 reads YSYEKL. The CDR3 is made up of 17 amino acids.

This clonotype occurred many times. The rearrangement joins TRBV28 to TRBJ2-7, with D uncertain. In germline, CDR1 is MDHEN, CDR2 SYDVKM. Trimming pared 2 bases from V and 1 base from J, leaving 12 bases between. The CDR3 runs to 15 residues. DNA of the CDR3: TGTGCCAGCAGTTTAGACACAAGAATATCCTACGAGCAGTACTTC. It encodes CASSLDTRISYEQYF.

This clonotype was detected many times. The rearrangement joins TRBV6-2 or TRBV6-3 to TRBJ2-7; possible D gene TRBD1, 6 bases. Looked up from germline, CDR1 is MNHEY and CDR2 is SVGEGT. The CDR3 loop spans 12 amino acids. In nucleotides, the CDR3 is TGTGCTACAGGGCTCGTCTCCTACGAGCAGTACTTC. Translated: CATGLVSYEQYF.

This clonotype was seen many times. The CDR3 loop is CASSYRLGSGRPTYEQYF. Written as DNA, the CDR3 is TGTGCCAGCAGTTACAGGCTAGGTAGCGGGAGGCCTACCTACGAGCAGTACTTC. J is TRBJ2-7 and V is TRBV6-2 or TRBV6-3; TRBD2 matches 10 bases. The trim removed 2 bases at V and 2 bases at J, leaving 12 bases unmatched. This CDR3 has 18 amino acids. The germline V gene encodes CDR1 MNHEY and CDR2 SVGEGT.

Concerning this clonotype itself: A read error is likely, as this CDR3 ends without the conserved phenylalanine or tryptophan. J is TRBJ1-5 and V is TRBV12-3 or TRBV12-4, with a tentative D call TRBD1 (5 bases). CDR3 length: 15 residues. The V gene lost 6 bases and the J gene lost 6 bases, with 18 bases spanning the gap. CDR3: CASSPTKGGGQPQHV. CDR3 nucleotide sequence: TGTGCCAGCAGCCCAACGAAAGGCGGGGGTCAGCCCCAGCATGTG.

This clonotype has a count of ten or more. The V gene is TRBV7-2, the J gene TRBJ2-7, with TRBD2 matching over 8 bases. The CDR3 spans 15 residues. V lost 5 bases to trimming and J lost 7 bases; unmatched junction nucleotides: 13. The germline gives CDR1 SGHTA, CDR2 FQGNSA. The CDR3 DNA sequence: TGTGCCAGCAGCAATTCAGCGGGAGATTTGTGGGAGCAGTACTTC. Translating gives CASSNSAGDLWEQYF.

This clonotype showed up many times. V is TRBV6-5 and J is TRBJ1-1; D perhaps matches TRBD1 (6 bases). The CDR3 sequence is 14 residues long. Trimming pared 2 bases from V and 4 bases from J, leaving 11 bases between. From germline, CDR1 is MNHEY and CDR2 SVGAGI. CDR3 loop: CASSYRVGGTEAFF. The CDR3 coding sequence is TGTGCCAGCAGTTACCGAGTAGGGGGCACTGAAGCTTTCTTT.

In its sample, this clonotype was seen many times. The V gene is TRBV5-1, the J gene TRBJ1-5; D is unresolved. V lost 1 base to trimming and J lost 4 bases, with 6 bases between them. The germline V gene encodes CDR1 SGHRS and CDR2 YFSETQ. CDR3 size: 13 residues. Here the CDR3 reads CASSLLRNQPQHF. DNA for the CDR3: TGCGCCAGCAGCTTGTTGCGGAATCAGCCCCAGCATTTT.

This clonotype was found many times. The V and J genes are TRBV14 and TRBJ2-7; D gene unclear. This CDR3 contains 14 residues. In germline, CDR1 is SGHDN, CDR2 FVKESK. The V end lost 0 bases, the J end lost 4 bases, and 10 bases lay between the germline ends. For the CDR3, the DNA is TGTGCCAGCAGCCAAGAAGAAGGCTATTACGAGCAGTACTTC. Translation: CASSQEEGYYEQYF. Drawing the rest from reference TRBV14 and TRBJ2-7, the complete variable domain is EAGVTQFPSHSVIEKGQTVTLRCDPISGHDNLYWYRRVMGKEIKFLLHFVKESKQDESGMPNNRFLAERTGGTYSTLKVQPAELEDSGVYFCASSQEEGYYEQYFGPGTRLTVT.

This clonotype was picked up many times. V and J are TRBV28 and TRBJ1-5; 9 positions agree with TRBD1. The CDR3 sequence is 14 residues long. Germline assignment: CDR1 MDHEN and CDR2 SYDVKM. V shed 6 bases and J 4 bases; nucleotides not matched to a gene: 4. The DNA for the CDR3 is TGTGCCAGCAGCCGGGACAGGGAAAATCAGCCCCAGCATTTT. Protein sequence: CASSRDRENQPQHF.

This clonotype was observed many times. This chain links TRBV6-7 with TRBJ2-5; 8 bases align to TRBD1. TRBV6-7 is sorted into the ORF group, with uncertain function. J was trimmed by 2 bases and V by 6 bases; bases with no gene match: 5. This CDR3 has 14 residues. CDR3 sequence: CASRKDRDQETQYF. The DNA for the CDR3 is TGTGCCAGCAGGAAGGACAGGGATCAAGAGACCCAGTACTTC.

Worth noting for this clonotype: A read error may be the cause here, since a much bigger clone is one base away. The final CDR3 position lacks the conserved phenylalanine or tryptophan, pointing to a likely read error. CDR3 in amino acids: CASSYGGRNIQYC. CDR3 nucleotides: TGTGCCAGCAGTTACGGGGGCCGAAACATTCAGTACTGC. V usage is TRBV6-9 and J usage is TRBJ2-4; D may correspond to TRBD1 or TRBD2 (6 bases each). This CDR3 is built from 13 residues. Trimming removed 3 bases from V and 6 bases from J, with 9 bases in between. Germline lookup yields CDR1 MNHGY and CDR2 SVAAGI.